Listed below are T cell receptor beta chains from one sample, sequenced in a study of identical twins. In TCRdb, the 5' RACE reads were re-called with MiXCR into one record per CDR3 protein. Altogether 510,000 or so distinct CDR3 sequences are present, 13% to 15% being singletons, with the ten largest covering 0.35% to 0.45%. These same data were also listed under a study on yellow fever vaccine responses in identical twins.

Input material: CD4+ T cells sorted from blood. All receptors derive from a woman younger than 35 in good health. CDR3s include the opening cysteine and the closing phenylalanine or tryptophan. Fields, in order: clone size, J gene, D gene, V gene, CDR3 DNA, CDR3 protein. A D gene is named only where the DNA matches it firmly. Only part of the rows carry a size: once, few, many, or a class if the clone is expanded.

abundance: .
j_gene: TRBJ1-2
d_gene: .
v_gene: TRBV20-1
CDR3nt: TGCAGTGCTAGAGATAGCACCGGAGCTAACTATGGCTACACCTTC
CDR3aa: CSARDSTGANYGYTF

abundance: .
j_gene: TRBJ2-5
d_gene: TRBD1
v_gene: TRBV10-2
CDR3nt: TGCGCCAGCAGCACCGGGACAGAGCAAGAGACCCAGTACTTC
CDR3aa: CASSTGTEQETQYF

abundance: .
j_gene: TRBJ2-6
d_gene: .
v_gene: TRBV10-1
CDR3nt: TGCGCCAGCAGTGACTCTAGAAGCTCTGGGGCCAACGTCCTGACTTTC
CDR3aa: CASSDSRSSGANVLTF

abundance: .
j_gene: TRBJ1-1
d_gene: TRBD1
v_gene: TRBV7-2
CDR3nt: TGTGCCAGCAGCTTAGTTGGGACAGGGGCGCTGAACACTGAAGCTTTCTTT
CDR3aa: CASSLVGTGALNTEAFF

abundance: .
j_gene: TRBJ2-5
d_gene: TRBD2
v_gene: TRBV5-1
CDR3nt: TGCGCCAGCAGCATAAACCCGGGACTAGCGGGAGGGCACGAGACCCAGTACTTC
CDR3aa: CASSINPGLAGGHETQYF

abundance: few
j_gene: TRBJ2-7
d_gene: TRBD1
v_gene: TRBV29-1
CDR3nt: TGCAGCGTTGGGACAGGGTACGAGCAGTACTTC
CDR3aa: CSVGTGYEQYF

abundance: .
j_gene: TRBJ1-5
d_gene: TRBD1
v_gene: TRBV5-1
CDR3nt: TGCGCCAGCAGCCCGGACAGGGGAGGACAGCCCCAGCATTTT
CDR3aa: CASSPDRGGQPQHF

abundance: many
j_gene: TRBJ2-1
d_gene: TRBD2
v_gene: TRBV12-3/TRBV12-4
CDR3nt: TGTGCCAGCAGTTTAAGACTAGCGGGGGGGCAGTACAATGAGCAGTTCTTC
CDR3aa: CASSLRLAGGQYNEQFF

abundance: few
j_gene: TRBJ1-1
d_gene: .
v_gene: TRBV6-5
CDR3nt: TGTGCCAGCAGTTCACAGGGATCCCCTGAAGCTTTCTTT
CDR3aa: CASSSQGSPEAFF

abundance: .
j_gene: TRBJ2-7
d_gene: .
v_gene: TRBV28
CDR3nt: TGTGCCAGCAGTTACAGGAGGTCCTACGAGCAGTACTTC
CDR3aa: CASSYRRSYEQYF

abundance: .
j_gene: TRBJ2-2
d_gene: .
v_gene: TRBV5-4
CDR3nt: TGTGCCAGCAGCGTCGGCAGCGCAAACACGAACACCGGGGAGCTGTTTTTT
CDR3aa: CASSVGSANTNTGELFF

abundance: .
j_gene: TRBJ2-3
d_gene: TRBD2
v_gene: TRBV6-5
CDR3nt: TGTGCCAGCAGTTACTCGGCGGGGGGCACTAGCACAGATACGCAGTATTTT
CDR3aa: CASSYSAGGTSTDTQYF

abundance: .
j_gene: TRBJ1-2
d_gene: TRBD1
v_gene: TRBV10-3
CDR3nt: TGTGCCATCAGCCGTGACAGGGACAACTATGGCTACACCTTC
CDR3aa: CAISRDRDNYGYTF

abundance: few
j_gene: TRBJ1-5
d_gene: .
v_gene: TRBV12-3/TRBV12-4
CDR3nt: TGTGCCAGCAGTTTTCTTGCGGGGGGCAGGCAGCCCCAGCATTTT
CDR3aa: CASSFLAGGRQPQHF

abundance: .
j_gene: TRBJ1-1
d_gene: TRBD1
v_gene: TRBV28
CDR3nt: TGTGCCAGCAGAGGACGACAGGGGCTTATCGTACAGAACACTGAAGCTTTCTTT
CDR3aa: CASRGRQGLIVQNTEAFF

abundance: .
j_gene: TRBJ2-5
d_gene: TRBD1
v_gene: TRBV2
CDR3nt: TGTGCCAGCAGTGATGCCGGGACAGTTGAAGAGACCCAGTACTTC
CDR3aa: CASSDAGTVEETQYF

abundance: .
j_gene: TRBJ1-1
d_gene: .
v_gene: TRBV20-1
CDR3nt: TGCAGTGCTAGAGATGGCTCTCCCCGGATGGCTTTCTTT
CDR3aa: CSARDGSPRMAFF

abundance: few
j_gene: TRBJ2-2
d_gene: TRBD1
v_gene: TRBV11-2
CDR3nt: TGTGCCAGCAGCTTACTTCCCGGGACAGCTAACACCGGGGAGCTGTTTTTT
CDR3aa: CASSLLPGTANTGELFF

abundance: .
j_gene: TRBJ2-3
d_gene: TRBD1
v_gene: TRBV6-1
CDR3nt: TGTGCCAGCAGACGACAGGGGCTGAACACAGATACGCAGTATTTT
CDR3aa: CASRRQGLNTDTQYF

abundance: few
j_gene: TRBJ2-1
d_gene: .
v_gene: TRBV5-1
CDR3nt: TGCGCCAGCAGCGTAGGGACCCTCCGCTCCTACAATGAGCAGTTCTTC
CDR3aa: CASSVGTLRSYNEQFF

abundance: few
j_gene: TRBJ1-1
d_gene: .
v_gene: TRBV5-5
CDR3nt: TGTGCCAGCAGCTTGAGATGGGGCACCAGCTCTGAAGCTTTCTTT
CDR3aa: CASSLRWGTSSEAFF

abundance: .
j_gene: TRBJ1-3
d_gene: .
v_gene: TRBV12-3/TRBV12-4
CDR3nt: TGTGCCAGCACCTGGGGGACGGTTGGAAACACCATATATTTT
CDR3aa: CASTWGTVGNTIYF

abundance: .
j_gene: TRBJ2-3
d_gene: .
v_gene: TRBV27
CDR3nt: TGTGCCAGCAGTTTCGTAGGTCTTAGCACAGATACGCAGTATTTT
CDR3aa: CASSFVGLSTDTQYF

abundance: many
j_gene: TRBJ2-3
d_gene: .
v_gene: TRBV7-6
CDR3nt: TGTGCCAGCAGCTTAGGGACAAACACAGATACGCAGTATTTT
CDR3aa: CASSLGTNTDTQYF

abundance: many
j_gene: TRBJ1-5
d_gene: .
v_gene: TRBV5-1
CDR3nt: TGCGCCAGCAGCTTGGTGGGGGCTTCGAATCAGCCCCAGCATTTT
CDR3aa: CASSLVGASNQPQHF

abundance: .
j_gene: TRBJ1-5
d_gene: TRBD1
v_gene: TRBV25-1
CDR3nt: TGTGCCAGCAACACAGGGGGGCAGCCCCAGCATTTT
CDR3aa: CASNTGGQPQHF

abundance: .
j_gene: TRBJ1-5
d_gene: .
v_gene: TRBV7-6
CDR3nt: TGTGCCAGCAGCTTAGGGCGGGCGGGGGCAAGGAGCAATCAGCCCCAGCATTTT
CDR3aa: CASSLGRAGARSNQPQHF

abundance: .
j_gene: TRBJ2-7
d_gene: TRBD1
v_gene: TRBV29-1
CDR3nt: TGCAGCGTTGAAGATCGGTGGCAGGGGGCTTACGAGCAGTACTTC
CDR3aa: CSVEDRWQGAYEQYF

abundance: .
j_gene: TRBJ2-3
d_gene: TRBD2
v_gene: TRBV10-3
CDR3nt: TGTGCCATCGGGGGACTAGTCGCAGATACGCAGTATTTT
CDR3aa: CAIGGLVADTQYF

abundance: .
j_gene: TRBJ2-2
d_gene: .
v_gene: TRBV5-1
CDR3nt: TGCGCCAGCAGTCCGAATCAGGGCGATATGGCCGGGGAGCTGTTTTTT
CDR3aa: CASSPNQGDMAGELFF

abundance: .
j_gene: TRBJ2-1
d_gene: .
v_gene: TRBV7-6
CDR3nt: TGTGCCAGCAGCTTAGTTGTAGGACTGGGATCGAATGAGCAGTTCTTC
CDR3aa: CASSLVVGLGSNEQFF

abundance: .
j_gene: TRBJ1-2
d_gene: .
v_gene: TRBV6-1
CDR3nt: TGTGCCAGCGCGGAAGGGACTCGGATTTGGGTTGATGGCTACACCTTC
CDR3aa: CASAEGTRIWVDGYTF

abundance: few
j_gene: TRBJ2-7
d_gene: TRBD2
v_gene: TRBV11-2
CDR3nt: TGTGCCAGCAGCTTGTTGGGGCTAGCGGTCTCCTACGAGCAGTACTTC
CDR3aa: CASSLLGLAVSYEQYF

abundance: .
j_gene: TRBJ2-1
d_gene: .
v_gene: TRBV6-1
CDR3nt: TGTGCCAGCAGTGACAGCGGCAAAACCCCTGGGGAGCAGTTCTTC
CDR3aa: CASSDSGKTPGEQFF

abundance: .
j_gene: TRBJ2-5
d_gene: TRBD2
v_gene: TRBV3-1
CDR3nt: TGTGCCAGCAGCCAGGGGACTAGCGGGGCCGGGGAGACCCAGTACTTC
CDR3aa: CASSQGTSGAGETQYF

abundance: few
j_gene: TRBJ2-3
d_gene: .
v_gene: TRBV11-2
CDR3nt: TGTGCCAGCAGCTCCAGATCCACACAGCGAATGACAGATACGCAGTATTTT
CDR3aa: CASSSRSTQRMTDTQYF

abundance: .
j_gene: TRBJ1-5
d_gene: .
v_gene: TRBV5-1
CDR3nt: TGCGCCAGCAGCTTGGTGTCCGGGGAGGGTCAGCCCCAGCATTTT
CDR3aa: CASSLVSGEGQPQHF

abundance: .
j_gene: TRBJ2-1
d_gene: TRBD2
v_gene: TRBV10-3
CDR3nt: TGTGCCATCAGTTTTCCGGGCGGGGGGCCAAGAGAGGTTTACAATGAGCAGTTCTTC
CDR3aa: CAISFPGGGPREVYNEQFF

abundance: .
j_gene: TRBJ2-2
d_gene: .
v_gene: TRBV7-6
CDR3nt: TGTGCCAGCAGCCTTGACAGGATGCGAGACACCGGGGAGCTGTTTTTT
CDR3aa: CASSLDRMRDTGELFF

abundance: .
j_gene: TRBJ2-1
d_gene: TRBD1
v_gene: TRBV12-3/TRBV12-4
CDR3nt: TGTGCCAGCAGACTTACCTGGACAGGGGCGTTCCATGAGCAGTTCTTC
CDR3aa: CASRLTWTGAFHEQFF

abundance: .
j_gene: TRBJ1-2
d_gene: TRBD1
v_gene: TRBV6-5
CDR3nt: TGTGCCAGCAGACGGGACAGCTATGGCTACACCTTC
CDR3aa: CASRRDSYGYTF

abundance: many
j_gene: TRBJ2-5
d_gene: .
v_gene: TRBV5-1
CDR3nt: TGCGCCAGCAGCTCCGGGACGGTACAAGAGACCCAGTACTTC
CDR3aa: CASSSGTVQETQYF

abundance: many
j_gene: TRBJ2-2
d_gene: .
v_gene: TRBV12-3/TRBV12-4
CDR3nt: TGTGCCAGCAGTAATCAGGGAGGTAGTTCCGGGGAGCTGTTTTTT
CDR3aa: CASSNQGGSSGELFF

abundance: .
j_gene: TRBJ2-1
d_gene: .
v_gene: TRBV24-1
CDR3nt: TGTGCCACCAGTGGCCTCTACTATGAGCAGTTCTTC
CDR3aa: CATSGLYYEQFF

abundance: .
j_gene: TRBJ2-3
d_gene: TRBD2
v_gene: TRBV24-1
CDR3nt: TGTGCCACCAGTGATCCGGCCCTTCCCGGGGGGACAGATACGCAGTATTTT
CDR3aa: CATSDPALPGGTDTQYF

abundance: .
j_gene: TRBJ2-1
d_gene: .
v_gene: TRBV24-1
CDR3nt: TGTGCCACCAGTGAGCCGGGACTCGGCCGCCGGTTGGGCTACAATGAGCAGTTCTTC
CDR3aa: CATSEPGLGRRLGYNEQFF

abundance: .
j_gene: TRBJ2-3
d_gene: TRBD2
v_gene: TRBV2
CDR3nt: TGTACCAGCAGTCCCACTAGCGGGGGTGTCACTAGCACAGATACGCAGTATTTT
CDR3aa: CTSSPTSGGVTSTDTQYF

abundance: .
j_gene: TRBJ2-1
d_gene: TRBD2
v_gene: TRBV28
CDR3nt: TGTGCCAGCAGGGGTCTAGCGGGAGGGGGGGGCCCCTACAATGAGCAGTTCTTC
CDR3aa: CASRGLAGGGGPYNEQFF

abundance: few
j_gene: TRBJ2-6
d_gene: TRBD1
v_gene: TRBV11-1
CDR3nt: TGTGCCAGCAGCTTACTACGGACAGGCGACGAGCCCAGCTCTGGGGCCAACGTCCTGACTTTC
CDR3aa: CASSLLRTGDEPSSGANVLTF

abundance: .
j_gene: TRBJ2-2
d_gene: .
v_gene: TRBV7-3
CDR3nt: TGTGCCAGCAGTTCCCTGGGCGGGGAGCTGTTTTTT
CDR3aa: CASSSLGGELFF

abundance: .
j_gene: TRBJ1-1
d_gene: TRBD1
v_gene: TRBV7-6
CDR3nt: TGTGCCAGCAGCTTAGGGGGGACAGGGCTGAACACTGAAGCTTTCTTT
CDR3aa: CASSLGGTGLNTEAFF

abundance: .
j_gene: TRBJ1-3
d_gene: .
v_gene: TRBV7-9
CDR3nt: TGTGCCAGCAGTCCTAAGGCGACATCTGGAAACACCATATATTTT
CDR3aa: CASSPKATSGNTIYF

abundance: .
j_gene: TRBJ2-1
d_gene: .
v_gene: TRBV20-1
CDR3nt: TGCAGTGCTAGAGAATGGCCGACTAGCTCCTACAATGAGCAGTTCTTC
CDR3aa: CSAREWPTSSYNEQFF

abundance: few
j_gene: TRBJ1-2
d_gene: TRBD1
v_gene: TRBV28
CDR3nt: TGTGCCAGCAGTTTAGGGCGGTCAGGACAGGGAGGCTACACCTTC
CDR3aa: CASSLGRSGQGGYTF

abundance: few
j_gene: TRBJ2-1
d_gene: .
v_gene: TRBV5-1
CDR3nt: TGCGCCAGCAGCCCCTCTGGAGACAATGAGCAGTTCTTC
CDR3aa: CASSPSGDNEQFF

abundance: few
j_gene: TRBJ2-5
d_gene: TRBD1
v_gene: TRBV28
CDR3nt: TGTGCCAGCAGCCAGAGACTGACAGGGGAACCCCAGTACTTC
CDR3aa: CASSQRLTGEPQYF

abundance: .
j_gene: TRBJ2-5
d_gene: TRBD2
v_gene: TRBV24-1
CDR3nt: TGTGCCACCAGTGATTTTGTGTGGACTAGCGGGAATGGGGAGACCCAGTACTTC
CDR3aa: CATSDFVWTSGNGETQYF